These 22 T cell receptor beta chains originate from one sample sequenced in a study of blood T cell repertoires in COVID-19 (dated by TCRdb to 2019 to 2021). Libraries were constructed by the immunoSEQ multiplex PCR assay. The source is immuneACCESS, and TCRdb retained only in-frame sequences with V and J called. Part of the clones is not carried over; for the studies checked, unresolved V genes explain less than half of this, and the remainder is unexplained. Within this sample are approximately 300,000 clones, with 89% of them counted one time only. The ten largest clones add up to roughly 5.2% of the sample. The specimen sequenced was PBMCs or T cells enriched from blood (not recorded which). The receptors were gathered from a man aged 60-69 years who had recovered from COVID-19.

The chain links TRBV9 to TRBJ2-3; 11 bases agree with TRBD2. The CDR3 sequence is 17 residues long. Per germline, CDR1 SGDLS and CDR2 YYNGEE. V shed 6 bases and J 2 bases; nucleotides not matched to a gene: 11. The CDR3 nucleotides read TGTGCCAGCACCCCTCTGAGACTAGCGGGAAACACAGATACGCAGTATTTT. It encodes CASTPLRLAGNTDTQYF.

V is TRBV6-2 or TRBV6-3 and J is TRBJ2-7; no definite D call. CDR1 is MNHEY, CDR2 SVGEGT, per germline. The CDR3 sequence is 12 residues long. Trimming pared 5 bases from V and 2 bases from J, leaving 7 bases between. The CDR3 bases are TGTGCCAGCAGTCCCTTTCCCTACGAGCAGTACTTC. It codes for CASSPFPYEQYF.

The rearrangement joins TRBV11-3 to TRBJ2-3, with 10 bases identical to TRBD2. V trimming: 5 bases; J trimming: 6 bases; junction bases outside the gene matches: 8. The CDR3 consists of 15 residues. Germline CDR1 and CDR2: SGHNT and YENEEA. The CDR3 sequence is CASSPRAGGSDTQYF. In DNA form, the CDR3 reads TGTGCCAGCAGCCCAAGAGCGGGAGGGTCGGATACGCAGTATTTT.

CDR3 nucleotides: TGTGCCAGCAGCTTTGGATCCGCCGGGACTAATGAAAAACTGTTTTTT. It translates to CASSFGSAGTNEKLFF. This chain uses TRBV11-2 with TRBJ1-4; D remains ambiguous. Trimming pared 3 bases from V and 2 bases from J, leaving 13 bases between. CDR1 SGHAT and CDR2 FQNNGV come from the germline V gene. The CDR3 sequence is 16 residues long.

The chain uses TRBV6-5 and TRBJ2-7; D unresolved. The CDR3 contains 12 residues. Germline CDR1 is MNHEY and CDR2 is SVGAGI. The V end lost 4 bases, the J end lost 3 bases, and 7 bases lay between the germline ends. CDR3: CASSSVVYEQYF. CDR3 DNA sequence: TGTGCCAGCAGTTCCGTAGTCTACGAGCAGTACTTC.

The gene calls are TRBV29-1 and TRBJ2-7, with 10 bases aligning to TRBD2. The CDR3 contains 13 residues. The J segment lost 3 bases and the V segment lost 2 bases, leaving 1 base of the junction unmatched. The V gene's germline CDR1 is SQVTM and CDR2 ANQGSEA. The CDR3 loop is CSVELAGDYEQYF. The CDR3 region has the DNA TGCAGCGTTGAACTAGCGGGAGACTACGAGCAGTACTTC.

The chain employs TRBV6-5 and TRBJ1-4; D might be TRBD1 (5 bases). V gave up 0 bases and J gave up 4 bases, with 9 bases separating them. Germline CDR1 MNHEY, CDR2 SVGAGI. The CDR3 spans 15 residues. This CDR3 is CASSYSPTDNEKLFF. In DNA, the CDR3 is TGTGCCAGCAGTTACTCGCCGACAGATAATGAAAAACTGTTTTTT.

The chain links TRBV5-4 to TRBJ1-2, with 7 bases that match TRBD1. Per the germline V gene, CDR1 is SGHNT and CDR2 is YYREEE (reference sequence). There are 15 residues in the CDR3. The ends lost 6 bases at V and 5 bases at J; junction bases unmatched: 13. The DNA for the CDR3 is TGTGCCAGCAAAACCGGACAGGCCTATGAGTATGGCTACACCTTC. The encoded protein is CASKTGQAYEYGYTF.

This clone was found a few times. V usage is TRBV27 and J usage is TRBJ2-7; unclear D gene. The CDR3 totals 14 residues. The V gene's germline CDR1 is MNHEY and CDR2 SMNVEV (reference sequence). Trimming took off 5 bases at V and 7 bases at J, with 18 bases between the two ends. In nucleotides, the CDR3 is TGTGCCAGCAGTCTGCACCTAACCTCTAGGGAGCAGTACTTC. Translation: CASSLHLTSREQYF.

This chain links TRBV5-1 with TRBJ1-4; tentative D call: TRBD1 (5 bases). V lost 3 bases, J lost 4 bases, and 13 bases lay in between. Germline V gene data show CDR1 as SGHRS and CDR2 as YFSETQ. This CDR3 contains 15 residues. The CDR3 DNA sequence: TGCGCCAGCAGCTCCGGAGGGGCCGGTAATGAAAAACTGTTTTTT. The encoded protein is CASSSGGAGNEKLFF.

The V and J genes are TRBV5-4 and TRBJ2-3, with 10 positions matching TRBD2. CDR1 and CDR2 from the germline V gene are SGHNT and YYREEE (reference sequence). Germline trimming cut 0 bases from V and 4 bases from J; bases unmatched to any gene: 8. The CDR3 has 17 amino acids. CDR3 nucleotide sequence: TGTGCCAGCAGCTTGGGGCCTCTAGCGGGAGAGTCAGATACGCAGTATTTT. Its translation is CASSLGPLAGESDTQYF.

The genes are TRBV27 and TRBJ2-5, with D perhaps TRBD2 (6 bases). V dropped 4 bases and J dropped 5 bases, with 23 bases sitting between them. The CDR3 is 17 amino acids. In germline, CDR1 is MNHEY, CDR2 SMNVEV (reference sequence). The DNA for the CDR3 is TGTGCCAGCAGTTGGCGGGTTCCAAGCGGGCAAAACGAGACCCAGTACTTC. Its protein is CASSWRVPSGQNETQYF.

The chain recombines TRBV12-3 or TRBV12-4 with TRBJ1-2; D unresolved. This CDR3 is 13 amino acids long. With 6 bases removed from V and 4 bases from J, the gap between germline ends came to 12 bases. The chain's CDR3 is CASRPTTVYGYTF. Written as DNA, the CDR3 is TGTGCCAGCAGGCCGACAACGGTCTATGGCTACACCTTC.

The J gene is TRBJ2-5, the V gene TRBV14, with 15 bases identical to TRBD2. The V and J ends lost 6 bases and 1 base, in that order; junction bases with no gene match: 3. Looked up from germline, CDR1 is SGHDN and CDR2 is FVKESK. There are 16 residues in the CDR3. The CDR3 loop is CASSLGLAGGQETQYF. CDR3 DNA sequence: TGTGCCAGCAGTCTGGGACTAGCGGGAGGCCAAGAGACCCAGTACTTC. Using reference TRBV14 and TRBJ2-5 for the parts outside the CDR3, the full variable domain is EAGVTQFPSHSVIEKGQTVTLRCDPISGHDNLYWYRRVMGKEIKFLLHFVKESKQDESGMPNNRFLAERTGGTYSTLKVQPAELEDSGVYFCASSLGLAGGQETQYFGPGTRLLVL.

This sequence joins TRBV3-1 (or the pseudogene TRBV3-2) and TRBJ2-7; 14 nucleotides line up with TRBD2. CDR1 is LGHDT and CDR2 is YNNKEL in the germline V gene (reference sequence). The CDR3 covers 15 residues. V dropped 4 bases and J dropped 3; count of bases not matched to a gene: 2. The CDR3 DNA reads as TGTGCCAGCAGCCTGGGACTAGCGGGAGACTACGAGCAGTACTTC. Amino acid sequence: CASSLGLAGDYEQYF.

The CDR3 nucleotides read TGTGCCAGCAGCGCGAGACTAGCAGATTACAATGAGCAGTTCTTC. This translates into CASSARLADYNEQFF. The chain combines TRBV9 with TRBJ2-1; 7 bases line up with TRBD2. Losses at the gene ends were 3 bases for V and 4 bases for J; bases not matched to a gene: 7. CDR3 length: 15 amino acids. The germline V gene encodes CDR1 SGDLS and CDR2 YYNGEE.

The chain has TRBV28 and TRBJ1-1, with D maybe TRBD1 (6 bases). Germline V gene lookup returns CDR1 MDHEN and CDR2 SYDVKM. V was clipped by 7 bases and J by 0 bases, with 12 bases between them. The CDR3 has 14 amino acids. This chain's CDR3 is CASMNRALNTEAFF. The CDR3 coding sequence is TGTGCCAGCATGAACAGGGCGCTGAACACTGAAGCTTTCTTT. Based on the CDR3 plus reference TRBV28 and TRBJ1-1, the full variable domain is DVKVTQSSRYLVKRTGEKVFLECVQDMDHENMFWYRQDPGLGLRLIYFSYDVKMKEKGDIPEGYSVSREKKERFSLILESASTNQTSMYLCASMNRALNTEAFFGQGTRLTVV.

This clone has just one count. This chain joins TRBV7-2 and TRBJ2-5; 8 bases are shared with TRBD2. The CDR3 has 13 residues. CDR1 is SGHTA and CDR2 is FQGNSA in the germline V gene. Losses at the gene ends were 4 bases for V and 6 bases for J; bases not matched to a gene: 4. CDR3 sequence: CASSSLAGQTQYF. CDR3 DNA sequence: TGTGCCAGCAGCTCCTTAGCGGGGCAGACCCAGTACTTC.

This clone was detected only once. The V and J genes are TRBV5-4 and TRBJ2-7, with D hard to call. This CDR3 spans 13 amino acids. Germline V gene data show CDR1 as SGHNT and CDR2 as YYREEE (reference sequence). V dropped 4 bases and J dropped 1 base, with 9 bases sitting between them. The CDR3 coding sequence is TGTGCCAGCAGCGTGACTCTTTCCTACGAGCAGTACTTC. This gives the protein CASSVTLSYEQYF.

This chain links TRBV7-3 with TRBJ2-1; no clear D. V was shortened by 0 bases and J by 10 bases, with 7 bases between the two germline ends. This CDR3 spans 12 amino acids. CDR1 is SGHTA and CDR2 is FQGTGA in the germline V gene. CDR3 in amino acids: CASSLTGTEQFF. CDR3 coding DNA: TGTGCCAGCAGCTTAACTGGCACCGAGCAGTTCTTC.

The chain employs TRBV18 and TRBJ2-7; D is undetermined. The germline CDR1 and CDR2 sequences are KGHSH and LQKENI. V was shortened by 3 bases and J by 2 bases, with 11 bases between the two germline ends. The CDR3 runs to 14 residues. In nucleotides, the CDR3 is TGTGCCAGCTCACCTCTTCCTACGACCTACGAGCAGTACTTC. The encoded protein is CASSPLPTTYEQYF.

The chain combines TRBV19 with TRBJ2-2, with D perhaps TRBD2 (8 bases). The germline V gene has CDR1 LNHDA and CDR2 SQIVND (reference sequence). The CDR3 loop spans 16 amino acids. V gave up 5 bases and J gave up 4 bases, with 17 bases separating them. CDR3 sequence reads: CASSSREGAVTGELFF. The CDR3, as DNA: TGTGCCAGTAGTTCCCGGGAGGGGGCGGTCACCGGGGAGCTGTTTTTT.